This T cell receptor beta chain was profiled in a study of Tregs in tolerant kidney transplant recipients. For this clone: The sample has other DNA sequences that encode this CDR3 too.

The assay was immunoSEQ multiplex PCR, and TCRdb's table has in-frame clones only and misses some. The table shows approximately 260,000 clones, with about 80% occurring only once. J lost 4 bases, V lost 6 bases, and 3 bases had no gene match. This CDR3 has 13 amino acids. Looked up from germline, CDR1 is SQVTM and CDR2 is ANQGSEA. This chain uses TRBV29-1 with TRBJ1-2, with 12 bases matching TRBD1. The receptor comes from a human donor in good health. Sequenced input: CD4+ T cells from blood. The CDR3 loop reads CSVGTGGVYGYTF. The CDR3 region has the DNA TGCAGCGTGGGGACAGGGGGCGTCTATGGCTACACCTTC.